Listed here is a single T cell receptor (beta chain). In the original analysis: Nucleated cell number was recorded as an estimate derived from reference gene primer amplification. TCRdb's table, derived via immunoSEQ multiplex PCR, lists solely in-frame clones and lacks some. V, J and clone size are taken as reported in that table, and D and trimming were inferred from the DNA itself. The data contain 150,000 to 200,000 clones, approximately 83% of them singletons. The entry originates in a study of blood T cell repertoires in COVID-19. The overall study: Samples representing acute and convalescent COVID-19 were sourced from the United States, Italy and Spain. Sources were T cells, B-cell-depleted T cells, or PBMCs; the material itself was cDNA or gDNA.

The germline V gene has CDR1 SGHRS and CDR2 YFSETQ. The CDR3 sequence is 14 residues long. J gave up 6 bases and V 3 bases, and 4 bases lay outside the gene matches. The clonotype was recovered from a man aged 45-65 years with active or convalescent COVID-19. The specimen sequenced was peripheral blood. The chain employs TRBV5-1 and TRBJ2-4; 9 bases map to TRBD1. The CDR3, as DNA: TGCGCCAGCAGCTCACCGGGACAGGGAAACATTCAGTACTTC. Translated: CASSSPGQGNIQYF.